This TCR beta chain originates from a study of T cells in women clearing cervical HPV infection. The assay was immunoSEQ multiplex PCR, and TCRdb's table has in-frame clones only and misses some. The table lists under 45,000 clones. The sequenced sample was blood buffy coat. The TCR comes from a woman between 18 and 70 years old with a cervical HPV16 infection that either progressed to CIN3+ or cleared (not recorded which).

The CDR3 bases that were read are TGTGCCAGCAGAAGACAGCTTAATTCACCC. It translates to CASRRQLNSP. The entire CDR3 protein is CASRRQLNSPLHF. The V and J genes are TRBV14 and TRBJ1-6, with a tentative D call TRBD1 (5 bases). Read data end 3 residues before the CDR3 end; the end is taken from the germline J gene. Trimming pared 6 bases from V and 6 bases from J, leaving 9 bases between. The CDR3 runs 13 residues. The V gene's germline CDR1 is SGHDN and CDR2 FVKESK.